This TCR beta chain was identified in a study of T-cell reconstitution after alpha-beta-depleted transplantation in children. This clonotype came up many times. Unique molecular identifiers were incorporated during preparation of the TCRbeta library. TCRdb re-called the PCR reads through MiXCR, storing one row per CDR3 protein. The table shows 600,000 to 700,000 distinct CDR3 sequences, with around 17% occurring only once. The ends were cut back, 5 bases at V and 5 bases at J, with 18 bases in the middle. This CDR3 region has 15 residues. Germline-derived CDR1 and CDR2 are MNHEY and SVGAGI. The chain recombines TRBV6-5 with TRBJ1-1; D is unresolved. The sequencing used PBMCs from the stem cell graft donor, collected from the stem cell graft. This TCR was sampled from a human donor who donated a stem cell graft to a child with acute myeloid leukemia. CDR3 coding DNA: TGTGCCAGCAGTCGGGCAGGAGTGGCTGGGACTGAAGCTTTCTTT. It yields the protein CASSRAGVAGTEAFF.